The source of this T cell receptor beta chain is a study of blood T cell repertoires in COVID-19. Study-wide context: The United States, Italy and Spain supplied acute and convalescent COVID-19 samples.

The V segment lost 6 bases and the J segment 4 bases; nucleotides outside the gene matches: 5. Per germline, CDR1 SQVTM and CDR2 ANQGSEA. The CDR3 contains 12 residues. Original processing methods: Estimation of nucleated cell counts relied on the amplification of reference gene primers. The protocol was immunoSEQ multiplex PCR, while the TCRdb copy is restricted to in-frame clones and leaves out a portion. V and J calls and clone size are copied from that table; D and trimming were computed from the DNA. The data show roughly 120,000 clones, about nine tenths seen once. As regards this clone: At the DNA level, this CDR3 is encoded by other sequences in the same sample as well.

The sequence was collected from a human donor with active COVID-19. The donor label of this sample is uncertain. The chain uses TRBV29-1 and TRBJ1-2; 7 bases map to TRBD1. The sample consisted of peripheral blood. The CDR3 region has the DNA TGCAGCGTCCCGACAGGGATCTATGGCTACACCTTC. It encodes CSVPTGIYGYTF.